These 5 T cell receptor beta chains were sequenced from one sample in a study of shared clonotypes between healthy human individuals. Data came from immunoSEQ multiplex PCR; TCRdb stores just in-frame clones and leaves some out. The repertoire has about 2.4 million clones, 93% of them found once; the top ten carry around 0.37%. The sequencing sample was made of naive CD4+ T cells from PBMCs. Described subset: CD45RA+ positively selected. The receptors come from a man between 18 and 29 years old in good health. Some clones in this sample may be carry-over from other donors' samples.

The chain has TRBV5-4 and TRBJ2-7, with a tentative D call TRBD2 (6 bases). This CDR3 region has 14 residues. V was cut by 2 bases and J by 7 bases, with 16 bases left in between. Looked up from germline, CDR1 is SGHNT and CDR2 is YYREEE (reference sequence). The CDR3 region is CASSFLRGGEEQYF. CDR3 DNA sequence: TGTGCCAGCAGCTTTTTAAGGGGAGGTGAAGAGCAGTACTTC.

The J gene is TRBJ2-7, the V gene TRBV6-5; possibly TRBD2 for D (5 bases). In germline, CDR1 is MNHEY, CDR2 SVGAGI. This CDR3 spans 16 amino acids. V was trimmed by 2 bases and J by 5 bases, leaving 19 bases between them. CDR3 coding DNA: TGTGCCAGCAGTTACAGTATGGCGGGTCCTCCGCACGAGCAGTACTTC. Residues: CASSYSMAGPPHEQYF.

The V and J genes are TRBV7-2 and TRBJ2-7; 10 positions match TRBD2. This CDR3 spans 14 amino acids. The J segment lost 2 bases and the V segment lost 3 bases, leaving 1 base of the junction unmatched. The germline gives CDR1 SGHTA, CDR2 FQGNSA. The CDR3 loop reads CASSFGLAAYEQYF. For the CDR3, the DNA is TGTGCCAGCAGCTTTGGACTAGCGGCCTACGAGCAGTACTTC.

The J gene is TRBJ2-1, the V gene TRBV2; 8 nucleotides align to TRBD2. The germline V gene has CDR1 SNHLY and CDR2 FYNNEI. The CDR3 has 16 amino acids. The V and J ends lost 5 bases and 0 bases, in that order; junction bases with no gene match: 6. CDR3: CASSTRLASSYNEQFF. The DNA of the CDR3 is TGTGCCAGCAGTACCCGACTAGCGAGCTCCTACAATGAGCAGTTCTTC. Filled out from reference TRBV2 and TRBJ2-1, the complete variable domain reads EPEVTQTPSHQVTQMGQEVILRCVPISNHLYFYWYRQILGQKVEFLVSFYNNEISEKSEIFDDQFSVERPDGSNFTLKIRSTKLEDSAMYFCASSTRLASSYNEQFFGPGTRLTVL.

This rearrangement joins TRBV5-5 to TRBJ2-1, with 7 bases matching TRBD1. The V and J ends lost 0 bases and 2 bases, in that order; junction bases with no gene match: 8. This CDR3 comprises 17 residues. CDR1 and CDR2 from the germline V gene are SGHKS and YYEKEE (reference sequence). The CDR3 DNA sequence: TGTGCCAGCAGCTTGGAGCCTGGCAGGGGGACCTACAATGAGCAGTTCTTC. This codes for CASSLEPGRGTYNEQFF.